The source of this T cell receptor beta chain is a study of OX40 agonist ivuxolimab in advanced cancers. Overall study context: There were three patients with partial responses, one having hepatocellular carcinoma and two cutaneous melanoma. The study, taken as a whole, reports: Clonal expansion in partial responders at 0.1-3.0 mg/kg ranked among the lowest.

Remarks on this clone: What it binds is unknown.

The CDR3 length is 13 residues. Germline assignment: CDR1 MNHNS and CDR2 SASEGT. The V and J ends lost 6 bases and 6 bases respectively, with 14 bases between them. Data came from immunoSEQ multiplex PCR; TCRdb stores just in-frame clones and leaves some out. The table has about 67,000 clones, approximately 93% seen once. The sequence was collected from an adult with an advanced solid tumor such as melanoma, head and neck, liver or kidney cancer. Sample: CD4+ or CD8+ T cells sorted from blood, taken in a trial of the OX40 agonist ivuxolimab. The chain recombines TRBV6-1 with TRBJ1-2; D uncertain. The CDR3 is CASRDPTLDGYTF. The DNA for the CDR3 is TGTGCCAGCAGAGATCCCACTTTGGATGGCTACACCTTC.